The text below deals with one T cell receptor beta chain. Participant-reported clinical history was the basis for cohort assignment. The data were obtained in a study of blood T cell repertoires in COVID-19. The wider study: Whether acute or convalescent, the COVID-19 samples came from the United States, Italy and Spain.

Clones were read by immunoSEQ multiplex PCR, and TCRdb kept only the in-frame ones, dropping some. The sample consists of a few hundred thousand clones, 70% to 90% of them appearing once. The receptor was derived from a woman younger than 45 who had recovered from COVID-19. The sequenced sample consisted of PBMCs or T cells enriched from blood (not recorded which).

The CDR3 DNA sequence: TGTGCCAGCACCGTGACATCGGCCTATGGCTACACCTTC. Amino acids: CASTVTSAYGYTF. This chain joins TRBV28 and TRBJ1-2, with D unclear. This CDR3 is 13 amino acids long. Germline V CDR1 and CDR2: MDHEN, SYDVKM. Trimming stripped 7 bases from V and 4 bases from J, with 13 bases between.